These 3 T cell receptor beta chains were sequenced from one sample in a study of T-cell memory formation after mild COVID-19. TCRdb reprocessed the 5' RACE reads via MiXCR and lists one record per CDR3 protein. This table has roughly 130,000 distinct CDR3 sequences, more than 15% appearing once. The sample comprised PBMCs or a T cell subset sorted from them (not recorded which). The receptors were sampled from a man in his late teens or twenties who had mild COVID-19 (a few samples of this study predate the infection). Cell type and time point are not known.

This clonotype has a count of ten or more. The rearrangement joins TRBV5-1 to TRBJ1-1; the D is unclear. The V end was cut by 4 bases, the J end by 4 bases, with 11 bases between. Germline CDR1 SGHRS, CDR2 YFSETQ. The CDR3 length is 13 residues. This CDR3 reads CASSREGSTEAFF. The CDR3 DNA sequence: TGCGCCAGCAGCCGGGAAGGGAGCACTGAAGCTTTCTTT.

Only a few counts were recorded for this clonotype. V gene TRBV20-1 combines with J gene TRBJ1-5; D remains ambiguous. The CDR3 spans 16 residues. The germline V and J ends were trimmed by 3 bases and 4 bases, with 19 bases remaining between them. The germline gives CDR1 DFQATT, CDR2 SNEGSKA (reference sequence). In DNA form, the CDR3 reads TGCAGTGCTAGGAAGCCCGGAGGTCTGGGAAATCAGCCCCAGCATTTT. Protein: CSARKPGGLGNQPQHF.

The J gene is TRBJ2-3, the V gene TRBV5-1; 13 bases line up with TRBD2. With V trimmed by 4 bases and J by 5 bases, 4 bases remained unmatched. Germline V gives CDR1 SGHRS, CDR2 YFSETQ. This CDR3 has 15 residues. This CDR3 is CASSAGLAGIDTQYF. The CDR3 DNA is TGCGCCAGCAGCGCGGGACTAGCGGGGATAGATACGCAGTATTTT.